The 31 T cell receptor beta chains given below trace back to one sample, sequenced in a study of blood T cell repertoires in COVID-19. The data were produced by immunoSEQ multiplex PCR, yet TCRdb's version contains in-frame clones alone and is incomplete. The sample shows 100,000 or so clones, more than 65% of them seen only once. Material: peripheral blood. These receptors all come from a woman between 65 and 79 years old with acute or convalescent COVID-19.

This chain joins TRBV19 and TRBJ2-1, with 10 bases identical to TRBD1. CDR3 length: 15 residues. Germline lookup yields CDR1 LNHDA and CDR2 SQIVND (reference sequence). The ends lost 6 bases at V and 9 bases at J; junction bases unmatched: 11. The CDR3 sequence: CASRRPGQGTGEQFF. For the CDR3, the DNA is TGTGCCAGTAGGAGGCCGGGACAGGGGACCGGTGAGCAGTTCTTC.

The J gene is TRBJ2-5, the V gene TRBV5-6; D ambiguous. CDR3 size: 14 residues. Trimming stripped 0 bases from V and 2 bases from J, with 8 bases between. The germline gives CDR1 SGHDT, CDR2 YYEEEE. The CDR3 spells CASSLDAEQETQYF. The DNA for the CDR3 is TGTGCCAGCAGCTTGGATGCAGAACAAGAGACCCAGTACTTC.

The chain is built from TRBV5-5 and TRBJ2-5, with 9 bases aligning to TRBD1. Trimming at V came to 2 bases and at J to 1 base, leaving 3 bases not matched to a gene. The germline V gene has CDR1 SGHKS and CDR2 YYEKEE (reference sequence). This CDR3 region has 15 residues. For the CDR3, the DNA is TGTGCCAGCAGCTTTTGGGGACAGGGCCAAGAGACCCAGTACTTC. Protein product: CASSFWGQGQETQYF.

V usage is TRBV4-1 and J usage is TRBJ2-3; TRBD2 might be the D (6 bases). The length of the CDR3 is 15 residues. CDR1 and CDR2 (germline): MGHRA, YSYEKL. Trimming removed 4 bases at V and 2 bases at J, with 13 bases between. In nucleotides, the CDR3 is TGCGCCAGCAGCCGAGCGGGCGGAAACACAGATACGCAGTATTTT. This encodes CASSRAGGNTDTQYF.

J is TRBJ2-1 and V is TRBV27; no firm D call. The CDR3 spans 18 residues. V lost 3 bases, J lost 7 bases, and 25 bases lay in between. CDR1 and CDR2 from the germline V gene are MNHEY and SMNVEV (reference sequence). The CDR3 sequence: CASSFSSASVQRMNEQFF. CDR3 DNA sequence: TGTGCCAGCAGTTTCTCATCGGCAAGCGTCCAACGAATGAATGAGCAGTTCTTC.

The CDR3 reads CAIRSNTGNSPLHF. DNA of the CDR3: TGTGCCATCAGGTCGAATACAGGGAATTCACCCCTCCACTTT. This chain links TRBV10-3 with TRBJ1-6; maybe TRBD1 (6 bases). V lost 6 bases to trimming and J lost 7 bases, with 13 bases between them. There are 14 residues in the CDR3. Germline V CDR1 and CDR2: ENHRY, SYGVKD.

The DNA for the CDR3 is TGTGCCAGCAGTTTGGGAGGGGGGGATGAGCAGTTCTTC. It codes for CASSLGGGDEQFF. This chain links TRBV12-3 or TRBV12-4 with TRBJ2-1; a weak D match, TRBD2 (7 bases). The CDR3 covers 13 residues. Trimming pared 3 bases from V and 8 bases from J, leaving 11 bases between.

This clone was detected only a few times. The chain employs TRBV6-5 and TRBJ1-5, with TRBD1 as a possible D gene (6 bases). Looked up from germline, CDR1 is MNHEY and CDR2 is SVGAGI. Trimming left V 6 bases short and J 3 bases short, with 15 bases between. This CDR3 contains 15 residues. CDR3 nucleotide sequence: TGTGCCAGCAGAGCCTCTACAGGGAACAATCAGCCCCAGCATTTT. It translates to CASRASTGNNQPQHF.

The rearrangement links TRBV5-1 to TRBJ1-6; D possibly corresponds to TRBD1 (5 bases). Deletions cut 3 bases from V and 5 bases from J, with 12 bases between. The CDR3 totals 15 residues. Germline values: CDR1 SGHRS, CDR2 YFSETQ. The DNA of the CDR3 is TGCGCCAGCAGCTACCAGGGTGGCAATAATTCACCCCTCCACTTT. Translating it yields CASSYQGGNNSPLHF.

The chain couples TRBV19 to TRBJ1-4; TRBD1 might be the D (5 bases). Germline CDR1 reads LNHDA; CDR2 reads SQIVND (reference sequence). This CDR3 is built from 15 residues. Deletions cut 3 bases from V and 6 bases from J, with 14 bases between. The CDR3 region is CASSMERQPYEKLFF. The CDR3 DNA sequence: TGTGCCAGTAGTATGGAGAGACAGCCTTATGAAAAACTGTTTTTT.

The chain combines TRBV19 with TRBJ2-7; 11 nucleotides match TRBD1. The CDR3 is 16 residues long. The V gene end was trimmed by 5 bases and the J gene end by 4 bases; junction bases not matched to a gene: 10. The germline CDR1 and CDR2 sequences are LNHDA and SQIVND (reference sequence). The CDR3 bases are TGTGCCAGTAGTCCCCAAGGACAGGGGGCTTTGTACGAGCAGTACTTC. Protein sequence: CASSPQGQGALYEQYF.

In regard to this clone: The germline gene is not matched at one end of the junction; a read error may be the cause. This sample includes further DNA sequences coding for the same CDR3. In nucleotides, the CDR3 is TGCGCCAGCAGCTTAGAGGGGGACACCGGGGAACTGTTTTTT. Residues: CASSLEGDTGELFF. The chain joins TRBV5-1 to TRBJ2-2, with a possible D match to TRBD1 (6 bases). Germline V CDR1 and CDR2: SGHRS, YFSETQ. The CDR3 loop spans 14 amino acids.

This chain joins TRBV7-3 and TRBJ2-7; D gene ambiguous. The length of the CDR3 is 10 residues. The ends were cut back, 3 bases at V and 6 bases at J, with 3 bases in the middle. Germline V gene data show CDR1 as SGHTA and CDR2 as FQGTGA. CDR3: CASSLSEQYF. CDR3 coding DNA: TGTGCCAGCAGCTTGAGCGAGCAGTACTTC.

The V gene is TRBV19, the J gene TRBJ2-4; 8 bases fit TRBD2. The junction had 9 bases not matched to a gene; V was cut back by 2 bases and J by 6 bases. Germline CDR1 and CDR2: LNHDA and SQIVND (reference sequence). The CDR3 covers 16 residues. The CDR3 DNA reads TGTGCCAGTAGTATAACCCTTCGGGGGGGGAGAAACATTCAGTACTTC. This sequence encodes CASSITLRGGRNIQYF.

V is TRBV5-5 and J is TRBJ1-6; no firm D call. Germline V gene sequence: CDR1 SGHKS, CDR2 YYEKEE (reference sequence). V was pared by 2 bases and J by 4 bases, with 10 bases between. The CDR3 runs to 15 residues. The CDR3 nucleotides read TGTGCCAGCAGCTTACCGGGAGTGTATAATTCACCCCTCCACTTT. Amino acids: CASSLPGVYNSPLHF.

The rearrangement links TRBV9 to TRBJ1-5; 7 bases match TRBD1. The CDR3 length is 15 residues. V lost 0 bases, J lost 5 bases, and 5 bases stayed unmatched. Germline assignment: CDR1 SGDLS and CDR2 YYNGEE. This chain's CDR3 is CASSVGGGIYQPQHF. CDR3 bases: TGTGCCAGCAGCGTAGGAGGGGGCATTTATCAGCCCCAGCATTTT. The variable domain in full, completed from reference TRBV9 and TRBJ1-5, reads DSGVTQTPKHLITATGQRVTLRCSPRSGDLSVYWYQQSLDQGLQFLIQYYNGEERAKGNILERFSAQQFPDLHSELNLSSLELGDSALYFCASSVGGGIYQPQHFGDGTRLSIL.

This clone turned up a few times. The chain links TRBV28 to TRBJ1-1, with D perhaps TRBD1 (5 bases). This CDR3 has 13 amino acids. Trimming removed 2 bases from V and 7 bases from J, with 11 bases in between. Germline CDR1 reads MDHEN; CDR2 reads SYDVKM. Here the CDR3 DNA reads TGTGCCAGCAGTTTACAGGGTGTCGTTGAAGCTTTCTTT. It is translated as CASSLQGVVEAFF.

Here the CDR3 reads CASSQGGGWSFGYTF. CDR3 in DNA: TGTGCCAGCAGCCAAGGAGGGGGCTGGAGTTTTGGCTACACCTTC. This chain links TRBV14 with TRBJ1-2; 7 nucleotides line up with TRBD1. Germline CDR1 and CDR2: SGHDN and FVKESK. V dropped 1 base and J dropped 7; count of bases not matched to a gene: 9. CDR3 size: 15 residues.

The genes are TRBV6-5 and TRBJ1-1, with D perhaps TRBD1 (6 bases). The germline V gene encodes CDR1 MNHEY and CDR2 SVGAGI. This CDR3 has 14 residues. Trimming pared 7 bases from V and 5 bases from J, leaving 17 bases between. CDR3 region: CASKTSGDGTEAFF. The DNA of the CDR3 is TGTGCCAGCAAGACCTCAGGGGATGGGACTGAAGCTTTCTTT.

V gene TRBV19 combines with J gene TRBJ1-2; D uncertain. Germline V gene lookup returns CDR1 LNHDA and CDR2 SQIVND (reference sequence). The CDR3 is made up of 11 amino acids. Trimming left V 8 bases short and J 8 bases short, with 12 bases between. CDR3 loop: CASSIGGGYTF. The CDR3 DNA reads as TGTGCCAGTTCGATTGGAGGCGGCTACACCTTC.

The chain links TRBV6-5 to TRBJ1-6, with no clear D. There are 15 residues in the CDR3. Trimming cost V 6 bases and J 7 bases, with 16 bases left between them. Germline V gene data show CDR1 as MNHEY and CDR2 as SVGAGI. The CDR3 loop is CASSLIQASNSPLHF. The CDR3 region has the DNA TGTGCCAGCAGCTTAATTCAAGCTTCCAATTCACCCCTCCACTTT.

The chain employs TRBV7-9 and TRBJ1-1; the D gene is possibly TRBD1 (6 bases). V lost 5 bases and J 11 bases, leaving 15 bases between the germline ends. CDR1 and CDR2 (germline): SEHNR, FQNEAQ (reference sequence). This CDR3 spans 12 amino acids. CDR3 nucleotide sequence: TGTGCCAGCAGCCGAACTGGGGGCACGGCTTTCTTT. Protein product: CASSRTGGTAFF.

The V gene is TRBV5-6, the J gene TRBJ1-4; no definite D call. The V and J ends lost 4 bases and 6 bases respectively, with 13 bases between them. The CDR3 loop spans 14 amino acids. Germline CDR1 reads SGHDT; CDR2 reads YYEEEE. CDR3 residues: CASSALGLDEKLFF. The CDR3 nucleotides read TGTGCCAGCAGCGCCCTCGGACTTGATGAAAAACTGTTTTTT. Combining the CDR3 with reference TRBV5-6 and TRBJ1-4 gives the whole variable domain DAGVTQSPTHLIKTRGQQVTLRCSPKSGHDTVSWYQQALGQGPQFIFQYYEEEERQRGNFPDRFSGHQFPNYSSELNVNALLLGDSALYLCASSALGLDEKLFFGSGTQLSVL.

This clone was counted once. This chain uses TRBV28 with TRBJ2-2; D gene unclear. CDR3 length: 11 residues. The germline gives CDR1 MDHEN, CDR2 SYDVKM. V was cut by 7 bases and J by 5 bases, with 5 bases left in between. CDR3 in amino acids: CASKTTGELFF. CDR3 nucleotides: TGTGCCAGCAAGACTACCGGGGAGCTGTTTTTT.

This clone was detected only once. The chain has TRBV2 and TRBJ1-4; no clear D. Trimming removed 3 bases at V and 8 bases at J, with 10 bases between. CDR1 SNHLY and CDR2 FYNNEI come from the germline V gene. The CDR3 spans 13 residues. The CDR3: CASSDRPREKLFF. CDR3 nucleotide sequence: TGTGCCAGCAGTGACAGGCCTCGGGAAAAACTGTTTTTT.

This clone was detected once. One junction end does not reproduce the germline sequence, and a read error may be involved. The chain recombines TRBV11-1 with TRBJ1-5; D is perhaps TRBD1 (5 bases). The CDR3 is made up of 14 amino acids. Germline-derived CDR1 and CDR2 are SGHAT and FQDESV (reference sequence). The CDR3 protein is CARSQSGGGQPQHF. The CDR3 nucleotides read TGTGCCCGCAGCCAATCGGGGGGGGGTCAGCCCCAGCATTTT.

This clone was seen only a few times. DNA of the CDR3: TGTGCCTGGCGGGCGGGGGTAAACTATGGCTACACCTTC. Its translation is CAWRAGVNYGYTF. This chain connects TRBV30 to TRBJ1-2, with D perhaps TRBD1 (5 bases). V lost 5 bases and J lost 2, with 12 bases in between. From germline, CDR1 is GTSNPN and CDR2 SVGIG (reference sequence). The CDR3 is made up of 13 amino acids.

Turning to this clone: The sample contains more than one DNA sequence encoding this CDR3. The CDR3 is CASRGGDYGYTF. CDR3 nucleotides: TGTGCCAGCAGAGGGGGGGACTATGGCTACACCTTC. V and J are TRBV12-3 or TRBV12-4 and TRBJ1-2; D perhaps matches TRBD1 (6 bases). Trimming pared 6 bases from V and 3 bases from J, leaving 8 bases between. The CDR3 contains 12 residues.

J is TRBJ1-1 and V is TRBV25-1; maybe TRBD1 (5 bases). Deletions cut 6 bases from V and 4 bases from J, with 15 bases between. CDR3 length equals 14 residues. CDR1 is MGHDK, CDR2 SYGVNS, per germline. Here the CDR3 reads CASSRPGGSTEAFF. In DNA, the CDR3 is TGTGCCAGCAGCAGGCCGGGGGGGTCCACTGAAGCTTTCTTT.

J is TRBJ2-1 and V is TRBV25-1, with 8 bases identical to TRBD1. CDR3 length: 15 amino acids. The trim removed 2 bases at V and 4 bases at J, leaving 4 bases unmatched. Germline V lookup: CDR1 MGHDK, CDR2 SYGVNS. CDR3 nucleotide sequence: TGTGCCAGCAGTGAACCGGGACAGGATTACAATGAGCAGTTCTTC. Amino acid sequence: CASSEPGQDYNEQFF. Full variable domain (missing parts from reference TRBV25-1 and TRBJ2-1): EADIYQTPRYLVIGTGKKITLECSQTMGHDKMYWYQQDPGMELHLIHYSYGVNSTEKGDLSSESTVSRIRTEHFPLTLESARPSHTSQYLCASSEPGQDYNEQFFGPGTRLTVL.

This chain uses TRBV7-9 with TRBJ2-7; D possibly corresponds to TRBD1 (5 bases). Germline loops: CDR1 SEHNR, CDR2 FQNEAQ (reference sequence). Trimming took off 5 bases at V and 6 bases at J, with 20 bases between the two ends. This CDR3 is 15 amino acids long. The CDR3 DNA sequence: TGTGCCAGCAGCCGTAGCAATACCCAGGGTGGCGAGCAGTACTTC. Translation gives CASSRSNTQGGEQYF.